This TCR beta chain is from a study of PD-1 blockade in classical Hodgkin lymphoma. Study-wide results and limits: Relapsed/refractory patients reportedly had the lowest baseline TCR diversity, below newly diagnosed patients, who were below healthy donors. There remain no defined causes for the repertoire differences, which possibly reflect disease activity or prior therapy. Whoever responded completely had baseline diversity much like that seen in newly diagnosed patients. By C4D1, CD4+ diversity increased significantly, especially in complete responders.

This clone was picked up many times. Antigen unknown. Stated time point: cycle 4 day 1 (C4D1), after less than 7 weeks of nivolumab. All trial patients relapsed after autologous stem cell transplantation. The V end was cut by 0 bases, the J end by 0 bases, with 6 bases between. This CDR3 comprises 14 residues. CDR1 is SEHNR and CDR2 is FQNEAQ in the germline V gene (reference sequence). Profiled with immunoSEQ multiplex PCR; TCRdb holds only in-frame clones, not every one. Found here are roughly 86,000 clones, 65% to 85% of them singletons; the top ten hold approximately 15%. The J gene is TRBJ2-7, the V gene TRBV7-9; TRBD1 might be the D (6 bases). Sample: peripheral blood mononuclear cells (PBMCs), taken before the fourth cycle of nivolumab. This receptor was identified in a human donor with classical Hodgkin lymphoma. The CDR3 protein is CASSLAGGSYEQYF. CDR3 DNA sequence: TGTGCCAGCAGCTTAGCAGGGGGCTCCTACGAGCAGTACTTC. The full variable domain, in which reference TRBV7-9 and TRBJ2-7 provide the parts outside the CDR3, is DTGVSQNPRHKITKRGQNVTFRCDPISEHNRLYWYRQTLGQGPEFLTYFQNEAQLEKSRLLSDRFSAERPKGSFSTLEIQRTEQGDSAMYLCASSLAGGSYEQYFGPGTRLTVT.